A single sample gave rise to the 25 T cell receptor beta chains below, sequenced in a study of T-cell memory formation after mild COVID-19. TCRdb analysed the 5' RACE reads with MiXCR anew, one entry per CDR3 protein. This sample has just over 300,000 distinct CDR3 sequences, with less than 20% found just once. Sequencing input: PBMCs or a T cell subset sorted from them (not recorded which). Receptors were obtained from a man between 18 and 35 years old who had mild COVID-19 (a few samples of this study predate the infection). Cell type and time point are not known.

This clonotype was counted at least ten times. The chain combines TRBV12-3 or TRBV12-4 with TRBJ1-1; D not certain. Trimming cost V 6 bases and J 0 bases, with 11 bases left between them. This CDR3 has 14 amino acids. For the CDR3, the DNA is TGTGCCAGCAGCTCCCCGGGGATGAACACTGAAGCTTTCTTT. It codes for CASSSPGMNTEAFF.

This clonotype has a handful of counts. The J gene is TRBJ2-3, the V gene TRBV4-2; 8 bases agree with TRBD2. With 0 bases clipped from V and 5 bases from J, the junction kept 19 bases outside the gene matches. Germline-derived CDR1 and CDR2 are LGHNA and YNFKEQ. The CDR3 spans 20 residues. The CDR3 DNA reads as TGTGCCAGCAGCCAAGATATCCCCTCCGTTAGCGGGGCCTCCGGAGATACGCAGTATTTT. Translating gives CASSQDIPSVSGASGDTQYF.

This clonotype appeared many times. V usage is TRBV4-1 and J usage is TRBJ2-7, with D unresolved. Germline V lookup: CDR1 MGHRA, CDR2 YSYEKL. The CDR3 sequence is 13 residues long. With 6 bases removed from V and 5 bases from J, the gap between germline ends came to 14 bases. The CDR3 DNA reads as TGCGCCAGCAGGTCTCAAACTTGGGACGAGCAGTACTTC. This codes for CASRSQTWDEQYF.

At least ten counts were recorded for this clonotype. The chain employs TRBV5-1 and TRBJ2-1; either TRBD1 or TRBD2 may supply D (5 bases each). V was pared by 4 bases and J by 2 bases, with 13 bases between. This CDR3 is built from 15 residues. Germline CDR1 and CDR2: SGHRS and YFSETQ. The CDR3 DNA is TGCGCCAGCAGCCTCGAGGGGTCCCCCTACAATGAGCAGTTCTTC. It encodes CASSLEGSPYNEQFF.

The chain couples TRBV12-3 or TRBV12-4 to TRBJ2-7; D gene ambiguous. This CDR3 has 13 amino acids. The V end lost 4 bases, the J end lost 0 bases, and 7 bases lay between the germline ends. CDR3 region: CASSYPSSYEQYF. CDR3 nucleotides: TGTGCCAGCAGTTACCCGAGCTCCTACGAGCAGTACTTC.

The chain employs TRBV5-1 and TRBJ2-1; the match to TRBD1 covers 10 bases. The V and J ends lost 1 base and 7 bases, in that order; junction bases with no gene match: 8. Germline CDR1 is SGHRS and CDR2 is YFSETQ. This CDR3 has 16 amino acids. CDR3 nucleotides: TGCGCCAGCAGCTTGTTCGGGACAGGGGCAGGGAATGAGCAGTTCTTC. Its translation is CASSLFGTGAGNEQFF. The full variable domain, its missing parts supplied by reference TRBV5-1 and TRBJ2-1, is KAGVTQTPRYLIKTRGQQVTLSCSPISGHRSVSWYQQTPGQGLQFLFEYFSETQRNKGNFPGRFSGRQFSNSRSEMNVSTLELGDSALYLCASSLFGTGAGNEQFFGPGTRLTVL.

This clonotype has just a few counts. The CDR3 coding sequence is TGTGCCAGCAGTTTGGCGGGACGGGCTTACGAGCAGTACTTC. Translation: CASSLAGRAYEQYF. The V gene is TRBV12-3 or TRBV12-4, the J gene TRBJ2-7; possibly TRBD2 for D (6 bases). V gave up 3 bases and J gave up 4 bases, with 13 bases separating them. The CDR3 totals 14 residues.

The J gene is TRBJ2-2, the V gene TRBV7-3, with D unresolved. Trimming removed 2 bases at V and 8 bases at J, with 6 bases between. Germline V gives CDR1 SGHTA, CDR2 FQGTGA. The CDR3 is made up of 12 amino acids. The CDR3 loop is CASSLYGGELFF. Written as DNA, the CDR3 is TGTGCCAGCAGCTTATACGGTGGGGAGCTGTTTTTT.

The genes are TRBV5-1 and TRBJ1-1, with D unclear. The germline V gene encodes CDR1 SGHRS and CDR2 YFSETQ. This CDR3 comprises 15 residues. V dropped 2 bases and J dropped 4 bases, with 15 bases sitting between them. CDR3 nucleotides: TGCGCCAGCAGCTTTTCACGGGGTTTGGGCACTGAAGCTTTCTTT. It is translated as CASSFSRGLGTEAFF.

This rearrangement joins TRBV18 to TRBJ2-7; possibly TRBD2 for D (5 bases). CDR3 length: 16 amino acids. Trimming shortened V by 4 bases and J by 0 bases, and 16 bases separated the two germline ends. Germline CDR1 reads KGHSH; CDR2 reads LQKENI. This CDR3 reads CASSQTGIPVSYEQYF. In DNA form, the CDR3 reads TGTGCCAGCTCACAGACCGGGATCCCAGTCTCCTACGAGCAGTACTTC.

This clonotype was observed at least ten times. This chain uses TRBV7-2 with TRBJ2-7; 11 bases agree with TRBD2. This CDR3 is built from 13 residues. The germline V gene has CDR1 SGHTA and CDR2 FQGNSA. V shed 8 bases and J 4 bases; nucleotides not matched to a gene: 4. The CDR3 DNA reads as TGTGCCAGCGGGCTAGCGGGGGGATACGAGCAGTACGTC. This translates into CASGLAGGYEQYV.

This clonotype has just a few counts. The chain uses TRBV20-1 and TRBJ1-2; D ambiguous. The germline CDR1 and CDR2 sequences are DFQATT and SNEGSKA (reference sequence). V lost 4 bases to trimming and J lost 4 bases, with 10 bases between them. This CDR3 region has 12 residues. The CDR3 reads CSAKYQSYGYTF. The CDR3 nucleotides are TGCAGTGCTAAGTACCAGAGCTATGGCTACACCTTC.

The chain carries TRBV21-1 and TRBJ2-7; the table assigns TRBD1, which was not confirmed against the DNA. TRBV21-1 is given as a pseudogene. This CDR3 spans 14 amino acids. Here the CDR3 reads CASRTGTGSYEQYF. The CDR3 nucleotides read TGTGCCAGCAGGACAGGGACGGGTTCCTACGAGCAGTACTTC.

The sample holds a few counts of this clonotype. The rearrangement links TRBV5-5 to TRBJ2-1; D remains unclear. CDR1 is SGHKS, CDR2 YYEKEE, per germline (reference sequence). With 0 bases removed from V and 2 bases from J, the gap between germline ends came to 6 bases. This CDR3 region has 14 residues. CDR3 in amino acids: CASSLDTPYNEQFF. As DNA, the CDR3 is TGTGCCAGCAGCTTGGACACCCCCTACAATGAGCAGTTCTTC.

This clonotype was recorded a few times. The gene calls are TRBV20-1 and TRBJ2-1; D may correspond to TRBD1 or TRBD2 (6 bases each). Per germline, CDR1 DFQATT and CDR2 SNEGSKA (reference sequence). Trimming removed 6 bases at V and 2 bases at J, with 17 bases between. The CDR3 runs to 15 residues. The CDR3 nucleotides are TGCAGTGCCAGACCGGGGGCTCTTCCCTACAATGAGCAGTTCTTC. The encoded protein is CSARPGALPYNEQFF.

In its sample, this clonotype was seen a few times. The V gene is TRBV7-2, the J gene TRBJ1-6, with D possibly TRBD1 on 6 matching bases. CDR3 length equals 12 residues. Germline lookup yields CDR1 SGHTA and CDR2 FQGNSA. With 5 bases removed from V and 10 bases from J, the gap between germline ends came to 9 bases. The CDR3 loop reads CASSRQGSPLHF. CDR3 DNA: TGTGCCAGCAGCCGGCAGGGGTCACCCCTCCACTTT.

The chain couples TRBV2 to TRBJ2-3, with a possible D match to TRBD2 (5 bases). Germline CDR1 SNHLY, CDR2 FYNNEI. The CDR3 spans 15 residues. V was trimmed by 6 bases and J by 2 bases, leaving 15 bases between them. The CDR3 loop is CASRRYAGPTDTQYF. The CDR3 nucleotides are TGTGCCAGCAGGAGGTATGCGGGCCCCACAGATACGCAGTATTTT.

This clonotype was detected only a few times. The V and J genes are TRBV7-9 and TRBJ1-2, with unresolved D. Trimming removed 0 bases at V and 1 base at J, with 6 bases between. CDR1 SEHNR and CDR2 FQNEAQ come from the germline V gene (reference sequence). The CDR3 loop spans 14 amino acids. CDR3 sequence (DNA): TGTGCCAGCAGCTTAGCCCAGGTTAACTATGGCTACACCTTC. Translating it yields CASSLAQVNYGYTF.

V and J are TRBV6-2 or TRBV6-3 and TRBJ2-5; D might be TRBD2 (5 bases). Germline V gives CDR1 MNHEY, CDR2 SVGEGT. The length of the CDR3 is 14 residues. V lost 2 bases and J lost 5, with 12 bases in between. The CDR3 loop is CASSYGLGRETQYF. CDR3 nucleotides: TGTGCCAGCAGTTACGGACTCGGAAGGGAGACCCAGTACTTC.

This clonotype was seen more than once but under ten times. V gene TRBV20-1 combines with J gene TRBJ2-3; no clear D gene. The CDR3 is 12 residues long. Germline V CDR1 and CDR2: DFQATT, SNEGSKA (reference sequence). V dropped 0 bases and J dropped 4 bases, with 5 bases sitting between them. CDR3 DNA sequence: TGCAGTGCTAGAGATCTATCAGATACGCAGTATTTT. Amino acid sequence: CSARDLSDTQYF.

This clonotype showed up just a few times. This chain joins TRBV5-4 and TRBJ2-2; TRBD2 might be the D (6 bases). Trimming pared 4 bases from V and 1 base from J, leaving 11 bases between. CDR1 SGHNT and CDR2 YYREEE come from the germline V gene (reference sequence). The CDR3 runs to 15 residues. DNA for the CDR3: TGTGCCAGCAGCCGTTGGGGGGAGAACACCGGGGAGCTGTTTTTT. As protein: CASSRWGENTGELFF.

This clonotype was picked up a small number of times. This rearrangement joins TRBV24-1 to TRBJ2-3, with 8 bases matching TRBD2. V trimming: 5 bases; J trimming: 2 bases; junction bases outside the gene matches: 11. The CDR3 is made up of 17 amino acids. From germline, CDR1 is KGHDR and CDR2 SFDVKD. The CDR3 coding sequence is TGTGCCACCAGTGGCCGAGGATCGGGGGGGATCACAGATACGCAGTATTTT. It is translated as CATSGRGSGGITDTQYF.

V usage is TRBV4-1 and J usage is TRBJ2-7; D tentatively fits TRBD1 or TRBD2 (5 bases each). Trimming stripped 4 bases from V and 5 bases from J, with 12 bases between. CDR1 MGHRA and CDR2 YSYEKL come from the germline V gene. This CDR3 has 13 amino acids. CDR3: CASSRGEFDEQYV. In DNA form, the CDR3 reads TGCGCCAGCAGCCGAGGGGAATTCGACGAGCAGTACGTC.

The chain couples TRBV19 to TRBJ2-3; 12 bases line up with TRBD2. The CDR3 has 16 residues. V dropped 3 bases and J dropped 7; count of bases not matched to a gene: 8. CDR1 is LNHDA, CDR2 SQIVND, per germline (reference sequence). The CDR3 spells CASSILASGGGNTQYF. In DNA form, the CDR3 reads TGTGCCAGTAGTATCCTGGCTAGCGGGGGGGGCAATACGCAGTATTTT.

The chain's CDR3 is CASTNRVASAPASDTQYF. The CDR3 DNA reads TGTGCCAGCACAAATAGGGTGGCTAGCGCGCCCGCCTCGGATACGCAGTATTTT. The chain employs TRBV19 and TRBJ2-3; weak D call: TRBD2 (6 bases). Germline V gene data show CDR1 as LNHDA and CDR2 as SQIVND (reference sequence). This CDR3 has 18 amino acids. V gave up 9 bases and J gave up 6 bases, with 31 bases separating them.